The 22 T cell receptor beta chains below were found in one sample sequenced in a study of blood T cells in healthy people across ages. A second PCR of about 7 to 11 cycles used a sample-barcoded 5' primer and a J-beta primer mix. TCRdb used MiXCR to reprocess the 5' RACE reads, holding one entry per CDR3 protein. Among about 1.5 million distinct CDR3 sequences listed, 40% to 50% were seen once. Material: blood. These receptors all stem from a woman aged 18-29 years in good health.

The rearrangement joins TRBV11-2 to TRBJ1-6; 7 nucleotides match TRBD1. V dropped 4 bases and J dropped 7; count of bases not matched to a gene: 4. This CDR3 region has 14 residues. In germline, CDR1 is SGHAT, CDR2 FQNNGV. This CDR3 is CASSWGQTNSPLHF. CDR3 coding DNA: TGTGCCAGCAGCTGGGGACAGACCAATTCACCCCTCCACTTT.

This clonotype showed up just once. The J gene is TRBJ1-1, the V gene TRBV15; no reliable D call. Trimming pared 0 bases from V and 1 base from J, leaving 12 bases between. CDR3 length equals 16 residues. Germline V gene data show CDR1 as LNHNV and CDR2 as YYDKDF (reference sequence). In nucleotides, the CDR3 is TGTGCCACCAGCAGAGATTGGGCAGGTTCGAACACTGAAGCTTTCTTT. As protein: CATSRDWAGSNTEAFF.

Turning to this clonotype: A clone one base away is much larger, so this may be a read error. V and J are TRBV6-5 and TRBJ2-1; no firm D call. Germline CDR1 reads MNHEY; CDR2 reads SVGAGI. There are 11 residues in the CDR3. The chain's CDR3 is CVSRHYNEQFF. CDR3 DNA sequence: TGTGTCAGCAGGCACTACAATGAGCAGTTCTTC.

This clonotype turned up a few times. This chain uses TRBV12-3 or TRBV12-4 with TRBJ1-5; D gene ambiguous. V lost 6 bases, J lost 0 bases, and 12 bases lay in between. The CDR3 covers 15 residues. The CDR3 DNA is TGTGCCAGCAGCAGGACGGCCTATAGCAATCAGCCCCAGCATTTT. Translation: CASSRTAYSNQPQHF.

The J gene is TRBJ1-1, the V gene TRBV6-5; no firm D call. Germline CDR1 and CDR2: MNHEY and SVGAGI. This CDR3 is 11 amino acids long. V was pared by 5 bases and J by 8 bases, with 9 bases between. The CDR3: CASSLTREAFF. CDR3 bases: TGTGCCAGCAGTCTGACCCGAGAAGCTTTCTTT.

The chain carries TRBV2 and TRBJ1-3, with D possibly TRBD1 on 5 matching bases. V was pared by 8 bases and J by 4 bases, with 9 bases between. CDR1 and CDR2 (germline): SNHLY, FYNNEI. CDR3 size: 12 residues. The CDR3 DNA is TGTGCCAGCGGGGCAGCAGGAAACACCATATATTTT. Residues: CASGAAGNTIYF. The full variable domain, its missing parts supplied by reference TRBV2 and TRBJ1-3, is EPEVTQTPSHQVTQMGQEVILRCVPISNHLYFYWYRQILGQKVEFLVSFYNNEISEKSEIFDDQFSVERPDGSNFTLKIRSTKLEDSAMYFCASGAAGNTIYFGEGSWLTVV.

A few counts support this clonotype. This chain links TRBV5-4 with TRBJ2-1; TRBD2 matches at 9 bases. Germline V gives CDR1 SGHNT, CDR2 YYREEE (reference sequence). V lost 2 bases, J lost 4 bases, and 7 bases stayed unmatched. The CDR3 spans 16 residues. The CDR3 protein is CASSFWRLAEYNEQFF. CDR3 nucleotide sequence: TGTGCCAGCAGCTTTTGGAGACTAGCGGAGTACAATGAGCAGTTCTTC.

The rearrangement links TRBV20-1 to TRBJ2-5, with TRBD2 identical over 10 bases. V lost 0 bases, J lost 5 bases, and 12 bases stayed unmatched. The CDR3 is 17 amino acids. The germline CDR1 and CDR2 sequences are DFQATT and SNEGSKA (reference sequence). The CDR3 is CSAREWKLAGTVETQYF. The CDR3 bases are TGCAGTGCTAGAGAATGGAAACTAGCGGGGACCGTGGAGACCCAGTACTTC.

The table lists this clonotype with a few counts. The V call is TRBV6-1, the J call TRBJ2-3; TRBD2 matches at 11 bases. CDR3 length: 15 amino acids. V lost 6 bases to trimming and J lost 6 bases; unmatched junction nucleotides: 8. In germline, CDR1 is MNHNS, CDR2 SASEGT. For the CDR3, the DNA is TGTGCCAGCAGGCCCCCTAGCGGGAGGAGGGATACGCAGTATTTT. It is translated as CASRPPSGRRDTQYF.

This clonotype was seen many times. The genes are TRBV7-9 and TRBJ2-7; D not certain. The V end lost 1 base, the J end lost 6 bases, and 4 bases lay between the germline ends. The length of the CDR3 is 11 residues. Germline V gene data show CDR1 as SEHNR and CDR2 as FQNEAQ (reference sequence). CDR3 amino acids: CASSLGPEQYF. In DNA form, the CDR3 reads TGTGCCAGCAGCTTAGGACCCGAGCAGTACTTC.

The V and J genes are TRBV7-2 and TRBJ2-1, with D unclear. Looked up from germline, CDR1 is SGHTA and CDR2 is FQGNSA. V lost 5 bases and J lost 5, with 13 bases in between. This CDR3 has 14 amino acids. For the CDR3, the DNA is TGTGCCAGCAGCGCAGCTCCTGACCACAATGAGCAGTTCTTC. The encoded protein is CASSAAPDHNEQFF.

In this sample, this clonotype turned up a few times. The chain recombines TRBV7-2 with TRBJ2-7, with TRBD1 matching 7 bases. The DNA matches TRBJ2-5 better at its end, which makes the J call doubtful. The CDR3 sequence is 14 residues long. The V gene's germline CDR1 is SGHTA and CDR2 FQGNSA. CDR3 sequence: CASSLLGGLETQYF. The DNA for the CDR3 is TGTGCCAGCAGCTTGTTAGGGGGCCTGGAGACCCAGTACTTC.

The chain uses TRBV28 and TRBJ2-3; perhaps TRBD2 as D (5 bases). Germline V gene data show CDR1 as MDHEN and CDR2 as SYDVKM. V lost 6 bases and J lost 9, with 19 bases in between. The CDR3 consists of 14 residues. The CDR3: CASSLRRKGETQYF. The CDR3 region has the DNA TGTGCCAGCAGCCTAAGAAGGAAGGGAGAAACGCAGTATTTT. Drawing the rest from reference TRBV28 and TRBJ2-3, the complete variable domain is DVKVTQSSRYLVKRTGEKVFLECVQDMDHENMFWYRQDPGLGLRLIYFSYDVKMKEKGDIPEGYSVSREKKERFSLILESASTNQTSMYLCASSLRRKGETQYFGPGTRLTVL.

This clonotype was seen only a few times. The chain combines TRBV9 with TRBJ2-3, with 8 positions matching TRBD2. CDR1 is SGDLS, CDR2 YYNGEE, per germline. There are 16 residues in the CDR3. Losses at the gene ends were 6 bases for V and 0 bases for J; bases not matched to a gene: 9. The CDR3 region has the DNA TGTGCCAGCACATCGGGCGGGGGGTTAAGCACAGATACGCAGTATTTT. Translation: CASTSGGGLSTDTQYF.

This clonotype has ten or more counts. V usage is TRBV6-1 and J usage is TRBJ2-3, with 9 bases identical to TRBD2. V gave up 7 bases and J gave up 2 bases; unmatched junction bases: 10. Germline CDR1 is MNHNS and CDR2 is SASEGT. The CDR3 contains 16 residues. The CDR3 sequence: CASTKLAGDTTDTQYF. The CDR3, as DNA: TGTGCCAGCACAAAATTAGCGGGGGATACCACAGATACGCAGTATTTT.

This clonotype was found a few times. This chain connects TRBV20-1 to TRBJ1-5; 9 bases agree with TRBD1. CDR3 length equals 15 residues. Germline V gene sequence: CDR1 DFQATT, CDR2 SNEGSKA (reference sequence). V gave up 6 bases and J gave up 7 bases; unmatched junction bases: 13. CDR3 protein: CSAISTGGNGQPQHF. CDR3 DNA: TGCAGTGCAATTTCGACAGGGGGAAATGGGCAGCCCCAGCATTTT.

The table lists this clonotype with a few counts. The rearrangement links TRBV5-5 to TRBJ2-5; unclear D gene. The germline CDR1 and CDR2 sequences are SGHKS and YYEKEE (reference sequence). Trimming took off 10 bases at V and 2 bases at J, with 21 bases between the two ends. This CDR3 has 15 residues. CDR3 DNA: TGTGCCCCCCTTGGTGTGTCGGCAGGACAAGAGACCCAGTACTTC. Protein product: CAPLGVSAGQETQYF.

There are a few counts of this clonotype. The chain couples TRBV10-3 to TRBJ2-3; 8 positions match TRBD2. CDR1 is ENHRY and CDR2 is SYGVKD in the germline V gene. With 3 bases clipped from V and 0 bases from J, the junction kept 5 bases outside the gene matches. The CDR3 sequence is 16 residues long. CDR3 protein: CAISEGIAGSTDTQYF. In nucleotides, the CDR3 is TGTGCCATCAGTGAAGGGATAGCGGGGAGCACAGATACGCAGTATTTT.

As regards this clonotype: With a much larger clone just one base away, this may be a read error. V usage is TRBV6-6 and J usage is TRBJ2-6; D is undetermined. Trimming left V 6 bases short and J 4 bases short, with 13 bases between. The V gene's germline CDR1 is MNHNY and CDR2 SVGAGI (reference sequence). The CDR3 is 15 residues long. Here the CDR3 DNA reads TGTGCCAGCAGAGTGCTGGCGAGCGGGGCCAACGTCCTGACTTTC. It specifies CASRVLASGANVLTF.

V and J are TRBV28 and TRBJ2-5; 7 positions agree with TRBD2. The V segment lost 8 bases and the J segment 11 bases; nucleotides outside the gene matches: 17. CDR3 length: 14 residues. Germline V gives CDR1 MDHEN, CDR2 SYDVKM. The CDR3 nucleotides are TGTGCCAGCCGGCTAGCGGAGCGATACAATGAGCAGTACTTC. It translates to CASRLAERYNEQYF.

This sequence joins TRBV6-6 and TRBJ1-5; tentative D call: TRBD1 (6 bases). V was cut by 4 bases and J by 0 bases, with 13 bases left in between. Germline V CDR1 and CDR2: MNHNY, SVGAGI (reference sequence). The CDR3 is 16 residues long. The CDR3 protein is CASSSWTANSNQPQHF. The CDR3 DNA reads TGTGCCAGCAGTTCCTGGACAGCTAATAGCAATCAGCCCCAGCATTTT.

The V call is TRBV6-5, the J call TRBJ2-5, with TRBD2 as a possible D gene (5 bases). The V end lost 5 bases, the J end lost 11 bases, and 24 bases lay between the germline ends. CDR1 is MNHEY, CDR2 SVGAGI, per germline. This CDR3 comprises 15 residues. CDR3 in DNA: TGTGCCAGCAGTGCGGACTCCCTTCTCGGTGCTGAGCAGTACTTC. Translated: CASSADSLLGAEQYF.